This TCR beta chain was recorded in a study of lung T cells in sarcoidosis with Löfgren's syndrome. Across the study: Analyses focused on Löfgren's syndrome patients.

This CDR3 comprises 14 residues. V lost 3 bases and J lost 15, with 21 bases in between. With regard to this clonotype: The antigen remains undetermined.

TCRdb redid the calling of the reads with MiXCR, one entry per CDR3 protein. Of 15,000 to 25,000 distinct CDR3 sequences in the sample, about a fifth were seen once. Whole-study results and caveats: Paired TRAV12-1/TRBV2 TCRs showed CDR3 homology and preferential pairing. Löfgren's syndrome patients reportedly showed greatest TRAV12-1 and TRBV2 expansion versus controls. Multiple Löfgren's syndrome patients reportedly shared TRAV12-1 and TRBV2 CDR3 motifs.

The chain carries TRBV12-3 or TRBV12-4 and TRBJ2-1; D perhaps matches TRBD2 (6 bases). Sequencing used CD4+ T cells from PBMCs. This clonotype was sampled from a human donor with sarcoidosis (Löfgren's syndrome or another form), or a control subject (not recorded which). DNA of the CDR3: TGTGCCAGCAGTTTTGGAGGGGCCTCGGATGTTTTGTTCTTC. This translates into CASSFGGASDVLFF.